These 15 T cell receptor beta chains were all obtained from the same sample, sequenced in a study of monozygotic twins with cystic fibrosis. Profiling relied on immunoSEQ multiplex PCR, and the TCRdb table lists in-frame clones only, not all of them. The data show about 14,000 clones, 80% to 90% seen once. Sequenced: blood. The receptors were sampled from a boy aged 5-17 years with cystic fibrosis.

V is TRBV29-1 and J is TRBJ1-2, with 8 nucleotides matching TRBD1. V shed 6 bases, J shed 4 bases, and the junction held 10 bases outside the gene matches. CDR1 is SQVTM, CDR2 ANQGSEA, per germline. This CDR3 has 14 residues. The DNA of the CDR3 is TGCAGCGTCAGGGCCGGGACAGGACCCTATGGCTACACCTTC. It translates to CSVRAGTGPYGYTF.

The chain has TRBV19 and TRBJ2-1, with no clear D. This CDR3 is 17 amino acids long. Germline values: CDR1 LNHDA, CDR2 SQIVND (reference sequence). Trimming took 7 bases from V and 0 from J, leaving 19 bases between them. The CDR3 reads CASTSSPLTYSYNEQFF. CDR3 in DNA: TGTGCCAGTACCTCCAGTCCATTGACTTACTCCTACAATGAGCAGTTCTTC. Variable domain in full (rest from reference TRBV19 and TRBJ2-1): DGGITQSPKYLFRKEGQNVTLSCEQNLNHDAMYWYRQDPGQGLRLIYYSQIVNDFQKGDIAEGYSVSREKKESFPLTVTSAQKNPTAFYLCASTSSPLTYSYNEQFFGPGTRLTVL.

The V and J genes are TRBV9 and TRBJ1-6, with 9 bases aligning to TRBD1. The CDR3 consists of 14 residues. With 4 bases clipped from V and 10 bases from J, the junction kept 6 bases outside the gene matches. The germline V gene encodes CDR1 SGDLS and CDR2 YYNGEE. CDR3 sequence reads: CASSPGQGLSPLHF. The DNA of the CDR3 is TGTGCCAGCAGCCCCGGACAGGGGTTATCACCCCTCCACTTT.

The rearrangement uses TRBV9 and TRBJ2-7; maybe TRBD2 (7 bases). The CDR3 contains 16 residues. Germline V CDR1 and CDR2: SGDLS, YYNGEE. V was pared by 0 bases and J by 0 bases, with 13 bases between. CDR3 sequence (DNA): TGTGCCAGCAGCGTAGGATCGGGGGGCCTCTCCTACGAGCAGTACTTC. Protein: CASSVGSGGLSYEQYF.

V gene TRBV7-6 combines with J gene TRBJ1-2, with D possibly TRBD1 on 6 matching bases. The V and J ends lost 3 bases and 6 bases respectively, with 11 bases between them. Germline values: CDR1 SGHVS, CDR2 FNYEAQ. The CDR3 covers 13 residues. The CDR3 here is CASSLGGRDGYTF. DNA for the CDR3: TGTGCCAGCAGCTTGGGGGGGCGGGATGGCTACACCTTC.

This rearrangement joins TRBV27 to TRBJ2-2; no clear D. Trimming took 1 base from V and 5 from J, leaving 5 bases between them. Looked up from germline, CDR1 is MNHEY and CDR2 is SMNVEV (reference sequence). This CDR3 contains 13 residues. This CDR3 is CASSLWGTGELFF. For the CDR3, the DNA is TGTGCCAGCAGTTTATGGGGAACCGGGGAGCTGTTTTTT.

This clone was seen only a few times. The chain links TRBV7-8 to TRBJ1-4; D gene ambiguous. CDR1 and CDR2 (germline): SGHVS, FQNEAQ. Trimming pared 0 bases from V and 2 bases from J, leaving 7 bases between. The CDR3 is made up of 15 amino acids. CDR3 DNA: TGTGCCAGCAGCTTAGCGGGGTTGACTAATGAAAAACTGTTTTTT. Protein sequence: CASSLAGLTNEKLFF.

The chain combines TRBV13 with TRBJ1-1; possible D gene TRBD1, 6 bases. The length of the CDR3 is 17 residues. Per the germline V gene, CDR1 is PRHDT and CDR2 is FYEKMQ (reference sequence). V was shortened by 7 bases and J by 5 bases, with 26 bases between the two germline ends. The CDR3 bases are TGTGCCAGCACCGAAGGGGGGGACACTATAGGTCGAACTGAAGCTTTCTTT. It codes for CASTEGGDTIGRTEAFF.

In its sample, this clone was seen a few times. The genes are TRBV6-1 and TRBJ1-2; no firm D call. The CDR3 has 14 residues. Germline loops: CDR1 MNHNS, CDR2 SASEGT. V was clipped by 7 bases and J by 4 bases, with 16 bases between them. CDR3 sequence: CASTEDGDPYGYTF. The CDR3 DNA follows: TGTGCCAGCACCGAAGACGGGGATCCCTATGGCTACACCTTC.

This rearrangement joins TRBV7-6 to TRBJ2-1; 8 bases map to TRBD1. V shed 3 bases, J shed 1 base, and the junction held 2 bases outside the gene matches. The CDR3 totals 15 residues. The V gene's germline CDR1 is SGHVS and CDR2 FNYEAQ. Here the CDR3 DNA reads TGTGCCAGCAGCTTCGACAGGGGTTCCTACAATGAGCAGTTCTTC. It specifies CASSFDRGSYNEQFF.

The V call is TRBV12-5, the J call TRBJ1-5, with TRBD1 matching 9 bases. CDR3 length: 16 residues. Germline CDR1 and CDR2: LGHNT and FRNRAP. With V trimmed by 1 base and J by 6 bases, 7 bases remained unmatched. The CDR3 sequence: CASGLAAGTGFQPQHF. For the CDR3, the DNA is TGTGCTAGTGGTTTGGCTGCCGGGACAGGGTTTCAGCCCCAGCATTTT.

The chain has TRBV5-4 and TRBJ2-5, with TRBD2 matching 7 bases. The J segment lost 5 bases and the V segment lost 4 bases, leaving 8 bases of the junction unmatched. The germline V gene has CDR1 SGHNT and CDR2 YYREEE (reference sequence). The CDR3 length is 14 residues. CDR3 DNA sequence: TGTGCCAGCAGCCCGGGCCTGGGAGGGGAGACCCAGTACTTC. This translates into CASSPGLGGETQYF.

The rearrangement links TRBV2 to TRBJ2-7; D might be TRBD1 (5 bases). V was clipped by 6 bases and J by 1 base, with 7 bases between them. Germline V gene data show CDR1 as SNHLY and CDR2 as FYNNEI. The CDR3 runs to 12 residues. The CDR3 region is CASSTGSYEQYF. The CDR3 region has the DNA TGTGCCAGCAGCACAGGATCCTACGAGCAGTACTTC.

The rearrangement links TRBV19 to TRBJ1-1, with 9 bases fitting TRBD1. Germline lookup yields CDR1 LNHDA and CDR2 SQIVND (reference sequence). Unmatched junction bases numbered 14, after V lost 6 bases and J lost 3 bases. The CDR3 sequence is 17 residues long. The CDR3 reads CASRITDRGKKDTEAFF. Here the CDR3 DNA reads TGTGCCAGTAGAATCACGGACAGGGGAAAAAAGGACACTGAAGCTTTCTTT.

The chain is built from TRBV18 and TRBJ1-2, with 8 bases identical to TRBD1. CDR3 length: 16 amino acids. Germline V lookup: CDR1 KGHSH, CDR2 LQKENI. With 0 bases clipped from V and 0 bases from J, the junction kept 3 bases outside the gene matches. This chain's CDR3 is CASSPPGQATNYGYTF. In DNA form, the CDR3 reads TGTGCCAGCTCACCACCGGGACAGGCAACTAACTATGGCTACACCTTC.